The 20 T cell receptor beta chains below were found in one sample sequenced in a study of cytomegalovirus exposure and HLA in healthy donors. PCR amplification relied on 60 Vbeta primers (plus 13 Jbeta primers). Produced via immunoSEQ multiplex PCR; TCRdb's table is partial and in-frame only. The table lists roughly 170,000 clones, 84% of them singletons. Material: PBMCs. The receptors were sampled from a girl aged 2-10 years in good health and CMV-seropositive.

The count of this clone is one. The sample contains more than one DNA sequence encoding this CDR3. The CDR3 nucleotides read TGTGCCAGCACGCGGGACAGGGTTAGCAATCAGCCCCAGCATTTT. This gives the protein CASTRDRVSNQPQHF. The chain has TRBV6-6 and TRBJ1-5, with 9 bases identical to TRBD1. V was pared by 7 bases and J by 0 bases, with 4 bases of the junction left unmatched. This CDR3 is 15 amino acids long. Per germline, CDR1 MNHNY and CDR2 SVGAGI (reference sequence).

The genes are TRBV7-8 and TRBJ2-7; 8 positions match TRBD1. The length of the CDR3 is 16 residues. Looked up from germline, CDR1 is SGHVS and CDR2 is FQNEAQ. The junction had 12 bases not matched to a gene; V was cut back by 5 bases and J by 3 bases. DNA of the CDR3: TGTGCCAGCAGCCAGCCATACCGGGACAGGAGCTACGAGCAGTACTTC. Translation: CASSQPYRDRSYEQYF.

The chain has TRBV11-2 and TRBJ2-1; 10 nucleotides line up with TRBD2. The V and J ends lost 3 bases and 5 bases, in that order; junction bases with no gene match: 4. Germline V gene lookup returns CDR1 SGHAT and CDR2 FQNNGV. The CDR3 loop spans 15 amino acids. The CDR3 DNA reads as TGTGCCAGCAGCTTTTGGACTAGCGGAGACAATGAGCAGTTCTTC. It encodes CASSFWTSGDNEQFF. The full variable domain, completed using reference TRBV11-2 and TRBJ2-1, is EAGVAQSPRYKIIEKRQSVAFWCNPISGHATLYWYQQILGQGPKLLIQFQNNGVVDDSQLPKDRFSAERLKGVDSTLKIQPAKLEDSAVYLCASSFWTSGDNEQFFGPGTRLTVL.

The rearrangement links TRBV27 to TRBJ2-1; D is possibly TRBD1 (5 bases). Germline V gene lookup returns CDR1 MNHEY and CDR2 SMNVEV (reference sequence). The CDR3 totals 15 residues. The ends were cut back, 3 bases at V and 5 bases at J, with 14 bases in the middle. This CDR3 reads CASSFIPGSNNEQFF. For the CDR3, the DNA is TGTGCCAGCAGTTTTATACCAGGGTCCAACAATGAGCAGTTCTTC.

Note on this clone: The junction departs from the called germline gene at one end, perhaps through a read error. This chain joins TRBV5-4 and TRBJ2-5; D is perhaps TRBD2 (6 bases). The CDR3 loop spans 13 amino acids. The germline V gene has CDR1 SGHNT and CDR2 YYREEE (reference sequence). The CDR3 sequence: CASSLEGLARTNF. The CDR3 nucleotides read TGTGCCAGCAGCTTGGAGGGCCTAGCGAGGACTAACTTC.

V gene TRBV11-2 combines with J gene TRBJ2-5, with D possibly TRBD1 on 6 matching bases. From germline, CDR1 is SGHAT and CDR2 FQNNGV. Trimming cost V 4 bases and J 0 bases, with 24 bases left between them. The CDR3 length is 19 residues. CDR3 residues: CASSSRDTLWPPYQETQYF. The CDR3, as DNA: TGTGCCAGCAGCTCCCGGGACACCCTCTGGCCCCCGTACCAAGAGACCCAGTACTTC. Full variable domain (missing parts from reference TRBV11-2 and TRBJ2-5): EAGVAQSPRYKIIEKRQSVAFWCNPISGHATLYWYQQILGQGPKLLIQFQNNGVVDDSQLPKDRFSAERLKGVDSTLKIQPAKLEDSAVYLCASSSRDTLWPPYQETQYFGPGTRLLVL.

The chain is built from TRBV5-1 and TRBJ2-3; 9 nucleotides line up with TRBD2. J was trimmed by 1 base and V by 3 bases; bases with no gene match: 3. This CDR3 is built from 15 residues. Germline V lookup: CDR1 SGHRS, CDR2 YFSETQ. The CDR3 DNA is TGCGCCAGCAGCTCTGTAGCGGGGGGCACAGATACGCAGTATTTT. This translates into CASSSVAGGTDTQYF.

This CDR3 reads CASSPLTGSYEQYF. CDR3 bases: TGTGCCAGCAGCCCACTTACAGGGAGCTACGAGCAGTACTTC. This chain uses TRBV11-2 with TRBJ2-7; weak D call: TRBD1 (6 bases). The CDR3 contains 14 residues. Trimming removed 5 bases at V and 3 bases at J, with 14 bases between. CDR1 is SGHAT, CDR2 FQNNGV, per germline.

The chain carries TRBV7-8 and TRBJ2-1, with a possible D match to TRBD1 (6 bases). The CDR3 totals 13 residues. Trimming removed 5 bases from V and 5 bases from J, with 10 bases in between. CDR1 and CDR2 from the germline V gene are SGHVS and FQNEAQ. The CDR3 DNA follows: TGTGCCAGCAGCGACGGACAGAACAATGAGCAGTTCTTC. Translated: CASSDGQNNEQFF.

The rearrangement joins TRBV29-1 to TRBJ2-1, with a weak D call TRBD1 (7 bases). The CDR3 totals 13 residues. V was clipped by 2 bases and J by 16 bases, with 21 bases between them. Germline V gene lookup returns CDR1 SQVTM and CDR2 ANQGSEA. CDR3 in amino acids: CSVEKGGRDRDFF. CDR3 in DNA: TGCAGCGTTGAAAAGGGAGGAAGAGACAGGGACTTCTTC.

J is TRBJ2-7 and V is TRBV9; D unclear. V lost 0 bases to trimming and J lost 0 bases, with 16 bases between them. The length of the CDR3 is 17 residues. Germline CDR1 and CDR2: SGDLS and YYNGEE. This CDR3 reads CASSVGTVWATSYEQYF. The DNA of the CDR3 is TGTGCCAGCAGCGTAGGTACAGTCTGGGCTACCTCCTACGAGCAGTACTTC.

CDR3 in DNA: TGTGCCAGCTCCCCGGGGACAGGTCTCAATCAGCCCCAGCATTTT. It specifies CASSPGTGLNQPQHF. The genes are TRBV18 and TRBJ1-5, with 8 bases that match TRBD1. CDR3 size: 15 residues. Per the germline V gene, CDR1 is KGHSH and CDR2 is LQKENI. Trimming took 6 bases from V and 3 from J; bases not matched to a gene: 7. The full variable domain, its missing parts supplied by reference TRBV18 and TRBJ1-5, is NAGVMQNPRHLVRRRGQEARLRCSPMKGHSHVYWYRQLPEEGLKFMVYLQKENIIDESGMPKERFSAEFPKEGPSILRIQQVVRGDSAAYFCASSPGTGLNQPQHFGDGTRLSIL.

This clone was seen a single time. This rearrangement joins TRBV28 to TRBJ2-7; TRBD2 matches 11 bases. The V and J ends lost 6 bases and 3 bases, in that order; junction bases with no gene match: 7. This CDR3 has 15 residues. Germline loops: CDR1 MDHEN, CDR2 SYDVKM. The CDR3 sequence is CASSQTSGTDYEQYF. The CDR3 nucleotides read TGTGCCAGCAGCCAGACTAGCGGGACAGACTACGAGCAGTACTTC.

This chain links TRBV5-1 with TRBJ2-7; D gene ambiguous. The CDR3 loop spans 13 amino acids. The V and J ends lost 1 base and 3 bases respectively, with 8 bases between them. In germline, CDR1 is SGHRS, CDR2 YFSETQ. The CDR3 nucleotides are TGCGCCAGCAGCTTGTCTCCAGGCTACGAGCAGTACTTC. It yields the protein CASSLSPGYEQYF.

This clone was recorded only once. This rearrangement joins TRBV19 to TRBJ2-3; 8 nucleotides line up with TRBD1. The V and J ends lost 11 bases and 1 base, in that order; junction bases with no gene match: 5. Germline V CDR1 and CDR2: LNHDA, SQIVND (reference sequence). This CDR3 is 13 amino acids long. The CDR3 protein is CAVGQGRTDTQYF. For the CDR3, the DNA is TGTGCCGTAGGACAGGGCCGCACAGATACGCAGTATTTT.

In this sample, this clone turned up a few times. The genes are TRBV10-3 and TRBJ1-3, with unresolved D. Germline V gives CDR1 ENHRY, CDR2 SYGVKD. V was cut by 8 bases and J by 6 bases, with 14 bases left in between. This CDR3 is built from 13 residues. Written as DNA, the CDR3 is TGTGCCATCCGCGGGCAGATGGAAAACACCATATATTTT. This sequence encodes CAIRGQMENTIYF.

V and J are TRBV28 and TRBJ2-1; 11 bases map to TRBD1. This CDR3 is 20 amino acids long. With V trimmed by 4 bases and J by 0 bases, 14 bases remained unmatched. Germline assignment: CDR1 MDHEN and CDR2 SYDVKM. As DNA, the CDR3 is TGTGCCAGCAGTTCCCTCGGGACAGGGGGACTCGTGAGCTCCTACAATGAGCAGTTCTTC. Amino acids: CASSSLGTGGLVSSYNEQFF.

The CDR3 sequence is CASSSRPGLDSYEQYF. CDR3 coding DNA: TGTGCCAGCAGTTCGAGACCAGGACTAGACTCCTACGAGCAGTACTTC. The V and J genes are TRBV6-5 and TRBJ2-7, with 7 positions matching TRBD2. Trimming cost V 4 bases and J 0 bases; bases outside gene matches: 9. The germline gives CDR1 MNHEY, CDR2 SVGAGI. This CDR3 is built from 16 residues.

The chain uses TRBV10-2 and TRBJ2-1, with D possibly being TRBD1 (8 bases). Trimming pared 6 bases from V and 3 bases from J, leaving 24 bases between. Germline V lookup: CDR1 WSHSY, CDR2 SAAADI. The CDR3 is 18 residues long. The chain's CDR3 is CASRGGRQGTDFYNEQFF. As DNA, the CDR3 is TGCGCCAGCAGGGGAGGGAGACAGGGGACTGATTTCTACAATGAGCAGTTCTTC.

This chain uses TRBV6-5 with TRBJ1-5, with a weak D call TRBD1 (5 bases). The V end lost 4 bases, the J end lost 5 bases, and 12 bases lay between the germline ends. The germline V gene encodes CDR1 MNHEY and CDR2 SVGAGI. The CDR3 consists of 14 residues. The CDR3 sequence: CASSLDRGHQPQHF. In DNA form, the CDR3 reads TGTGCCAGCAGTTTGGATAGGGGCCATCAGCCCCAGCATTTT.